This passage covers 4 T cell receptor beta chains from one sample sequenced in a study of cytotoxic CD8 clonotypes in ibrutinib-treated CLL. Clones were read by immunoSEQ multiplex PCR, and TCRdb kept only the in-frame ones, dropping some. The sample carries 130,000 or so clones, approximately 80% recorded once. The sequencing here drew on PBMCs, taken after 12 months of ibrutinib treatment. The receptors come from a human donor with chronic lymphocytic leukemia.

The V and J genes are TRBV7-3 and TRBJ2-1, with D possibly TRBD2 on 6 matching bases. V lost 5 bases and J 2 bases, leaving 13 bases between the germline ends. The CDR3 extends over 15 amino acids. Germline CDR1 SGHTA, CDR2 FQGTGA. The CDR3 spells CASSLGDFAYNEQFF. The CDR3 bases are TGTGCCAGCAGCCTTGGGGACTTTGCCTACAATGAGCAGTTCTTC.

The chain recombines TRBV12-5 with TRBJ2-2; TRBD2 might be the D (5 bases). Trimming removed 7 bases at V and 6 bases at J, with 15 bases between. The CDR3 runs to 14 residues. Germline CDR1 reads LGHNT; CDR2 reads FRNRAP. The CDR3 DNA follows: TGTGCTAGTGACACGGGTGTCGGGGCCGGGGAGCTGTTTTTT. Amino acids: CASDTGVGAGELFF. The complete variable domain, with remaining parts taken from reference TRBV12-5 and TRBJ2-2, reads DARVTQTPRHKVTEMGQEVTMRCQPILGHNTVFWYRQTMMQGLELLAYFRNRAPLDDSGMPKDRFSAEMPDATLATLKIQPSEPRDSAVYFCASDTGVGAGELFFGEGSRLTVL.

The J gene is TRBJ1-2, the V gene TRBV2; D gene unclear. Looked up from germline, CDR1 is SNHLY and CDR2 is FYNNEI. The CDR3 runs 13 residues. V gave up 1 base and J gave up 5 bases, with 8 bases separating them. CDR3 sequence: CASSEELSYGYTF. The CDR3 nucleotides are TGTGCCAGCAGTGAAGAATTGAGTTATGGCTACACCTTC.

To note about this clone: The sample holds other DNA sequences that translate to the same CDR3. The chain combines TRBV4-2 with TRBJ2-1; 13 bases align to TRBD2. This CDR3 has 16 amino acids. The V gene's germline CDR1 is LGHNA and CDR2 YNFKEQ. J was trimmed by 4 bases and V by 1 base; bases with no gene match: 1. This CDR3 is CASSQGTSGSYNEQFF. For the CDR3, the DNA is TGTGCCAGCAGCCAAGGGACTAGCGGGAGTTACAATGAGCAGTTCTTC.